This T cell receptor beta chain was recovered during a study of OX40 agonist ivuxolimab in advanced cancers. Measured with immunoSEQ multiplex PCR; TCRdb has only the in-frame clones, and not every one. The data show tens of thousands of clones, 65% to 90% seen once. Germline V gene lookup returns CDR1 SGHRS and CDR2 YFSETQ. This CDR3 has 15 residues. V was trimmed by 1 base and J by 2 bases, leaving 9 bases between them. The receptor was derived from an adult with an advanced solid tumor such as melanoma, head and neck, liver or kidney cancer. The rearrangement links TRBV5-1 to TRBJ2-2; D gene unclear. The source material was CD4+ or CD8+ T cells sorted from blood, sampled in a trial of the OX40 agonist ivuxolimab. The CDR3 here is CASSLTSTNTGELFF. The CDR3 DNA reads TGCGCCAGCAGCTTGACCAGCACCAACACCGGGGAGCTGTTTTTT.